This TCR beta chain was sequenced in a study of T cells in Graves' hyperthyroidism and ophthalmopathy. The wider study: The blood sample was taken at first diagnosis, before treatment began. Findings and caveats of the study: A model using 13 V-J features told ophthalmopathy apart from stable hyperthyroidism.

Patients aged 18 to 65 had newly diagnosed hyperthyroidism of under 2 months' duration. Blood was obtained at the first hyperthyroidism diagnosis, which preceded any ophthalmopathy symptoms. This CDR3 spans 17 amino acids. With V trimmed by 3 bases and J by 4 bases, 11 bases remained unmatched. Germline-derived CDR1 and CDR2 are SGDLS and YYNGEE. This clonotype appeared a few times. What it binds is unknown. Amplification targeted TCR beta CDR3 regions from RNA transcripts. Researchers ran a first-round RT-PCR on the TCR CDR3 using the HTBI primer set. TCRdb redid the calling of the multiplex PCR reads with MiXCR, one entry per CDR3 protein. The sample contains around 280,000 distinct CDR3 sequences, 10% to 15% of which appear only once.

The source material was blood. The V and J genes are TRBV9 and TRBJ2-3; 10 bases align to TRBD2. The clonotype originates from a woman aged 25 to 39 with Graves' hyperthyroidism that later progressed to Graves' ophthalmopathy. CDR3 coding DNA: TGTGCCAGCAGCGACCGGCCGCTAGCGGGAGTATCAGATACGCAGTATTTT. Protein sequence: CASSDRPLAGVSDTQYF.